This entry is about one T cell receptor beta chain. Its recognized antigen is unknown. No base-level quality is on record; no much larger clone is a single base apart. RNA was extracted using the RNeasy kit, and roughly 0.45 to 1 microgram was reverse transcribed with random hexamers. TCR beta CDR3 regions were amplified with the immunoSEQ multiplex PCR assay covering 54 Vbeta and 13 Jbeta segments. To correct PCR amplification bias, a synthetic template baseline was used for both primer optimization and computational correction. As for how the authors treated the data: Reads were assigned to V, D and J genes according to IMGT and analyzed in immunoSEQ Analyzer, with only productive sequences retained. Clonality was calculated as one minus the Shannon entropy normalized by log2 of the number of productive unique sequences. For each patient and control, public and private clones were evaluated among the 100 most prevalent clones. A clone was defined as Susac-specific if it was absent from the healthy and MS cohorts, from 950 to 1,300 published viral clones and from other ImmuneACCESS disease sequences. Through fastp at Q25 and MiXCR, TCRdb rebuilt clones from the public reads, retaining in-frame beta chains. Identical CDR3 protein sequences are pooled into one entry, listed with their most common genes and DNA. The V and J calls come from TCRdb's annotation, not from the publication. Recorded for this sample are approximately 83,000 distinct CDR3 sequences; around 94% of them occurred a single time. Under 1% of the sample comes from the top ten.

These data belong to a study of CD8 T cells in Susac syndrome (dated by TCRdb to about 2019). Background on the whole study: Among the sequenced Susac syndrome patients, about six had clinically active disease and under 10 were in clinical remission. CD8+ T cell repertoire clonality was compared between 12 healthy donors, approximately 14 Susac syndrome patients and 15 multiple sclerosis patients. At blood withdrawal, Susac syndrome patients were either therapy-naive, taking corticosteroids (in some cases with IVIg as well), or taking IVIg alone. The study used repertoire sequencing to test whether antigen drove CD8+ T cell activation and differentiation in Susac syndrome.

What the authors observed across the whole study: The number of individuals in the TCR sequencing and HLA analysis was acknowledged as relatively small. Looking at Susac-specific public clones, the researchers identified approximately 15 in the total CD8+ repertoire and about 5 in the CD8+ TEMRA repertoire. Clonal expansion was seen in Susac syndrome CD8+ repertoires, peaking in CD8+ TEMRA cells and being greater in clinically active patients than in remitting ones.

Peripheral blood CD8+ and CD4+ T cells from healthy donors, Susac syndrome patients and multiple sclerosis patients were profiled using high-throughput TCR beta sequencing. The Susac syndrome patients fulfilled recently defined diagnostic criteria for definite or probable disease. Bulk CD8+ and CD4+ T cells were purified by magnetic negative isolation, whereas CD8+ TEMRA cells were enriched by FACS. Blood was drawn into EDTA tubes, processed within 24 hours, and PBMCs were isolated by density gradient centrifugation. PBMCs intended for TCR sequencing were cryopreserved in liquid nitrogen and thawed later in a water bath at 37 degrees C. Purity of sorted or isolated CD4+, CD8+ and CD8+ TEMRA cells was at least 90%. Source material: CD8+ T cells from PBMCs. The receptor's source is a human donor with Susac syndrome.

The CDR3 corresponds to CASSSGGLRYEQYF. The DNA sequence is TGTGCCAGTTCTAGCGGGGGGCTGCGGTACGAGCAGTACTTC. The V and J genes are TRBV5-4 and TRBJ2-7; TRBD2 fits 11 bases in the junction. V is pruned by 8 bases and J by 4 bases, leaving 8 bases of the junction without a gene match. Reading the germline V gene (reference sequence) gives CDR1 SGHNT and CDR2 YYREEE. The CDR3 numbers 14 residues from cysteine through phenylalanine. Only the CDR3 DNA stays, 42 bases, in frame from base 1.